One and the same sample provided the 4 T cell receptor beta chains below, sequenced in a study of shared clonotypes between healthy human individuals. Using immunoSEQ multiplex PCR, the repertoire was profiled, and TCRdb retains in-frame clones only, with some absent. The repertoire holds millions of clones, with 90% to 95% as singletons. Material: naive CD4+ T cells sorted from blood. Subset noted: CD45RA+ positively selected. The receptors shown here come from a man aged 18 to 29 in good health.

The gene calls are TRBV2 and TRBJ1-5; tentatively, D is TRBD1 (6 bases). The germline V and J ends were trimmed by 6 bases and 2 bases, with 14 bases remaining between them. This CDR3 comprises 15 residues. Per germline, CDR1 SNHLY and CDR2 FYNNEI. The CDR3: CASRETGFGNQPQHF. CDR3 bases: TGTGCCAGCAGGGAGACAGGCTTCGGCAATCAGCCCCAGCATTTT.

The DNA for the CDR3 is TGCGCCAGCAGCTTGGTGGGCAGCGGAGCCTCCGAGCAGTACTTC. This sequence encodes CASSLVGSGASEQYF. V is TRBV5-1 and J is TRBJ2-7; maybe TRBD2 (5 bases). This CDR3 has 15 amino acids. Germline V CDR1 and CDR2: SGHRS, YFSETQ. The V gene lost 0 bases and the J gene lost 6 bases, with 16 bases spanning the gap.

CDR3 bases: TGTGCCACCAGCAGAGATGGGCGGGGCTTCGATACGCAGTATTTT. Translating it yields CATSRDGRGFDTQYF. The chain joins TRBV15 to TRBJ2-3, with D tentatively TRBD2 (6 bases). Trimming left V 0 bases short and J 6 bases short, with 13 bases between. Germline V gene lookup returns CDR1 LNHNV and CDR2 YYDKDF (reference sequence). This CDR3 spans 15 amino acids.

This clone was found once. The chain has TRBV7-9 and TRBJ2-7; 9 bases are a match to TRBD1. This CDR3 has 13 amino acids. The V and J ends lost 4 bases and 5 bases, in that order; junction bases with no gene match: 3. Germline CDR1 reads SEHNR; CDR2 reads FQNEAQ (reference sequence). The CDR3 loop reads CASSSTGGNEQYF. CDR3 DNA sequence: TGTGCCAGCAGCTCGACAGGGGGGAACGAGCAGTACTTC.